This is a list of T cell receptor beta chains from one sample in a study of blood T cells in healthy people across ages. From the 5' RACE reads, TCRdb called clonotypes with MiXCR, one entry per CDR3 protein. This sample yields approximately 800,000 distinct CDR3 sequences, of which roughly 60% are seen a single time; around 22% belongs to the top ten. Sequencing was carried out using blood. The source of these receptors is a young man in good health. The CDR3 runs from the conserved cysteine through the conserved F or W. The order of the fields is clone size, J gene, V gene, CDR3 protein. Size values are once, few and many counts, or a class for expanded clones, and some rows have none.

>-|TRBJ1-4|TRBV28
CASAGQGSNEKLFF
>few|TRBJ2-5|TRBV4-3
CASSQDPRGTQYF
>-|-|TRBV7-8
CASSLALGLAGGKTQYF
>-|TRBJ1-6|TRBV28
CASSSPLGRESPLHF
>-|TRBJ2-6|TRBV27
CASSPGQALSGANVLTF
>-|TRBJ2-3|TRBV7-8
CASSRMTSGARNTQYF
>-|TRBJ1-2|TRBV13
CASRTGQGRFGYTF
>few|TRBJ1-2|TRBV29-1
CSVDDQAYGYTF
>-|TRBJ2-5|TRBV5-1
CASSRDSHQETQYF
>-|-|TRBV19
CASSVDRGPTYEQYF
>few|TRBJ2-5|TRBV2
CASTGRISYQETQYF
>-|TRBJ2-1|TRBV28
CASSPPAGRYNEQFF
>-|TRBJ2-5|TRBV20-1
CSAGDIQGAGETQYF